A single sample is the source of the 21 T cell receptor beta chains below, sequenced in a study of OX40 agonist ivuxolimab in advanced cancers. TCRdb keeps only in-frame clones here, not all; method: immunoSEQ multiplex PCR. This repertoire shows 60,000 to 65,000 clones, under 95% found once; its top ten account for approximately 5.2%. The source material was CD4+ or CD8+ T cells sorted from blood, sampled in a trial of the OX40 agonist ivuxolimab. Receptors were obtained from an adult with an advanced solid tumor such as melanoma, head and neck, liver or kidney cancer.

The rearrangement joins TRBV7-2 to TRBJ2-1; the match to TRBD2 covers 7 bases. Germline V gene sequence: CDR1 SGHTA, CDR2 FQGNSA. CDR3 length: 15 residues. Trimming at V came to 1 base and at J to 5 bases, leaving 5 bases not matched to a gene. CDR3 in DNA: TGTGCCAGCAGCTTAGTCCGGCTAGCGGACAATGAGCAGTTCTTC. Amino acid sequence: CASSLVRLADNEQFF.

J is TRBJ2-3 and V is TRBV5-5; no firm D call. The CDR3 consists of 15 residues. Germline V CDR1 and CDR2: SGHKS, YYEKEE (reference sequence). V was pared by 4 bases and J by 2 bases, with 14 bases between. In DNA form, the CDR3 reads TGTGCCAGCAGCCGACCGACTGGCAACACAGATACGCAGTATTTT. The encoded protein is CASSRPTGNTDTQYF.

The chain couples TRBV19 to TRBJ2-7, with 9 bases aligning to TRBD1. V shed 3 bases and J 6 bases; nucleotides not matched to a gene: 12. Looked up from germline, CDR1 is LNHDA and CDR2 is SQIVND (reference sequence). This CDR3 contains 16 residues. DNA of the CDR3: TGTGCCAGTAGTATCGGACAAGGACAGGGGTCGGGCGAGCAGTACTTC. Translating it yields CASSIGQGQGSGEQYF.

The chain joins TRBV11-2 to TRBJ2-5; 7 bases line up with TRBD2. Germline V gives CDR1 SGHAT, CDR2 FQNNGV. The ends lost 5 bases at V and 9 bases at J; junction bases unmatched: 9. The CDR3 sequence is 13 residues long. The chain's CDR3 is CASSPGLNRPQYF. DNA of the CDR3: TGTGCCAGCAGCCCGGGACTAAATAGACCCCAGTACTTC.

The chain joins TRBV29-1 to TRBJ2-5; TRBD2 aligns across 8 bases. The CDR3 is 13 amino acids. The germline V gene encodes CDR1 SQVTM and CDR2 ANQGSEA. The ends lost 2 bases at V and 4 bases at J; junction bases unmatched: 3. CDR3 sequence reads: CSVEWLAGETQYF. In DNA form, the CDR3 reads TGCAGCGTTGAATGGCTAGCGGGAGAGACCCAGTACTTC.

The chain combines TRBV5-1 with TRBJ1-3, with a tentative D call TRBD1 (5 bases). V lost 4 bases to trimming and J lost 2 bases, with 19 bases between them. The CDR3 runs 17 residues. Germline CDR1 is SGHRS and CDR2 is YFSETQ. For the CDR3, the DNA is TGCGCCAGCAGCAGCGGGACCGCCGAGGGTACTGGAAACACCATATATTTT. This encodes CASSSGTAEGTGNTIYF.

The rearrangement links TRBV7-8 to TRBJ1-4; D is perhaps TRBD1 (5 bases). This CDR3 has 13 residues. Trimming shortened V by 5 bases and J by 5 bases, and 9 bases separated the two germline ends. The V gene's germline CDR1 is SGHVS and CDR2 FQNEAQ. The CDR3 spells CASSGGFNEKLFF. The CDR3 region has the DNA TGTGCCAGCAGCGGGGGGTTCAATGAAAAACTGTTTTTT.

This clone was observed once. This chain uses TRBV9 with TRBJ2-7, with 8 bases fitting TRBD2. J lost 2 bases, V lost 4 bases, and 11 bases had no gene match. The CDR3 is made up of 16 amino acids. The V gene's germline CDR1 is SGDLS and CDR2 YYNGEE. The CDR3 DNA follows: TGTGCCAGCAGCCCCATAAGCGGGAGTACACCCTACGAGCAGTACTTC. Its protein is CASSPISGSTPYEQYF.

The rearrangement links TRBV6-1 to TRBJ2-7; D might be TRBD2 (5 bases). Deletions cut 10 bases from V and 1 base from J, with 17 bases between. This CDR3 is built from 14 residues. Germline CDR1 and CDR2: MNHNS and SASEGT. Here the CDR3 reads CATALERWSYEQYF. The CDR3, as DNA: TGTGCCACGGCACTAGAAAGATGGTCCTACGAGCAGTACTTC.

V and J are TRBV7-2 and TRBJ2-5; 8 nucleotides align to TRBD1. The J segment lost 6 bases and the V segment lost 2 bases, leaving 5 bases of the junction unmatched. The CDR3 extends over 14 amino acids. Germline assignment: CDR1 SGHTA and CDR2 FQGNSA. CDR3 bases: TGTGCCAGCAGCTTATCCGGGACAGGCAAGACCCAGTACTTC. It codes for CASSLSGTGKTQYF. The full variable domain, with the rest looked up from reference TRBV7-2 and TRBJ2-5, is GAGVSQSPSNKVTEKGKDVELRCDPISGHTALYWYRQSLGQGLEFLIYFQGNSAPDKSGLPSDRFSAERTGGSVSTLTIQRTQQEDSAVYLCASSLSGTGKTQYFGPGTRLLVL.

The rearrangement links TRBV29-1 to TRBJ2-3, with 8 nucleotides matching TRBD1. V lost 7 bases to trimming and J lost 4 bases; unmatched junction nucleotides: 13. The germline gives CDR1 SQVTM, CDR2 ANQGSEA. The CDR3 extends over 15 amino acids. Here the CDR3 reads CSGGGGRGLSDTQYF. In DNA form, the CDR3 reads TGCAGCGGGGGAGGTGGCAGGGGGCTTTCAGATACGCAGTATTTT.

The gene calls are TRBV29-1 and TRBJ2-7; tentative D call: TRBD1 (6 bases). CDR1 is SQVTM, CDR2 ANQGSEA, per germline. V was clipped by 5 bases and J by 2 bases, with 7 bases between them. The CDR3 length is 11 residues. The CDR3 spells CSVSGAYEQYF. The CDR3 DNA sequence: TGCAGCGTTTCAGGGGCCTACGAGCAGTACTTC.

The V gene is TRBV6-5, the J gene TRBJ1-2; D unclear. Germline loops: CDR1 MNHEY, CDR2 SVGAGI. The CDR3 covers 13 residues. The ends were cut back, 4 bases at V and 5 bases at J, with 11 bases in the middle. CDR3 sequence (DNA): TGTGCCAGCAGTTTGTCCCTGGGGTATGGCTACACCTTC. It encodes CASSLSLGYGYTF.

The V and J genes are TRBV6-5 and TRBJ2-7; unclear D gene. This CDR3 spans 14 amino acids. CDR1 MNHEY and CDR2 SVGAGI come from the germline V gene. Trimming pared 0 bases from V and 4 bases from J, leaving 10 bases between. The CDR3 coding sequence is TGTGCCAGCAGTTACTCCGACCTCGGGTACGAGCAGTACTTC. This codes for CASSYSDLGYEQYF.

J is TRBJ1-2 and V is TRBV28, with 9 bases matching TRBD1. Germline lookup yields CDR1 MDHEN and CDR2 SYDVKM. This CDR3 region has 11 residues. The trim removed 5 bases at V and 11 bases at J, leaving 3 bases unmatched. As DNA, the CDR3 is TGTGCCAGCAGTGGGACAGGGCAGTACACCTTC. Residues: CASSGTGQYTF.

The rearrangement links TRBV5-6 to TRBJ2-1; the D gene could be TRBD1 or TRBD2 (5 bases each). V lost 6 bases and J lost 10, with 11 bases in between. CDR3 length: 11 amino acids. The germline V gene encodes CDR1 SGHDT and CDR2 YYEEEE. The CDR3 sequence: CASNTGTEQFF. In nucleotides, the CDR3 is TGTGCCAGCAATACCGGGACCGAGCAGTTCTTC.

V is TRBV28 and J is TRBJ1-3; TRBD1 matches 11 bases. The CDR3 has 15 amino acids. J lost 7 bases, V lost 7 bases, and 9 bases had no gene match. The germline gives CDR1 MDHEN, CDR2 SYDVKM. As DNA, the CDR3 is TGTGCCAGCACCCCCTCGGGACAGGGGGTTAACACCATATATTTT. The encoded protein is CASTPSGQGVNTIYF.

This rearrangement joins TRBV29-1 to TRBJ2-1, with 10 bases aligning to TRBD2. The CDR3 runs 19 residues. V trimming: 0 bases; J trimming: 0 bases; junction bases outside the gene matches: 11. CDR1 and CDR2 (germline): SQVTM, ANQGSEA. The CDR3 is CSVEDAWTSGGSSYNEQFF. In DNA, the CDR3 is TGCAGCGTTGAAGATGCCTGGACTAGCGGAGGGAGCTCCTACAATGAGCAGTTCTTC.

The chain has TRBV6-1 and TRBJ1-1; D remains unclear. The CDR3 has 13 residues. Trimming took off 5 bases at V and 1 base at J, with 8 bases between the two ends. The V gene's germline CDR1 is MNHNS and CDR2 SASEGT. The CDR3 sequence is CASSFGSNTEAFF. As DNA, the CDR3 is TGTGCCAGCAGTTTCGGCTCGAACACTGAAGCTTTCTTT.

This chain links TRBV6-6 with TRBJ2-7; 10 bases map to TRBD1. The CDR3 consists of 12 residues. Germline assignment: CDR1 MNHNY and CDR2 SVGAGI (reference sequence). J was trimmed by 13 bases and V by 0 bases; bases with no gene match: 3. CDR3 sequence: CASSYSGTGDYF. The CDR3 coding sequence is TGTGCCAGCAGTTACTCCGGGACAGGGGATTACTTC.

V and J are TRBV5-1 and TRBJ2-5; D gene unclear. V lost 4 bases to trimming and J lost 13 bases, with 20 bases between them. The CDR3 length is 13 residues. Germline-derived CDR1 and CDR2 are SGHRS and YFSETQ. Here the CDR3 reads CASSPSTRQAPYF. The CDR3 coding sequence is TGCGCCAGCAGCCCAAGTACAAGGCAGGCGCCGTACTTC.